This T cell receptor beta chain was recovered during a study of OX40 agonist ivuxolimab in advanced cancers. About the research overall: The eligibility criteria allowed prior anti-PD-1, anti-PD-L1 or anti-CTLA-4 therapy, and about 40% had some.

This clone was observed once. What it binds is not known. The CDR3 totals 15 residues. V was trimmed by 0 bases and J by 6 bases, leaving 14 bases between them. Germline V gene lookup returns CDR1 MNHEY and CDR2 SMNVEV (reference sequence). General study points: CD4+ and CD8+ T cells in blood underwent clonal expansion by week 6 at 0.1 to 3.0 mg/kg.

Measured with immunoSEQ multiplex PCR; TCRdb has only the in-frame clones, and not every one. Altogether roughly 60,000 clones are present, 85% to 95% being singletons, with the ten largest covering 0.44%. The chain combines TRBV27 with TRBJ1-2; D is perhaps TRBD1 (6 bases). This material consisted of CD4+ or CD8+ T cells sorted from blood, taken in a trial of the OX40 agonist ivuxolimab. This receptor was obtained from an adult with an advanced solid tumor such as melanoma, head and neck, liver or kidney cancer. This CDR3 is CASSLSGTWGHGYTF. The DNA for the CDR3 is TGTGCCAGCAGTTTATCAGGCACCTGGGGGCATGGCTACACCTTC.